Sequencing of this T cell receptor beta chain was carried out in a study of T cell repertoires in cytomegalovirus infection. As for the study in general: HLA-C-restricted CMV epitopes, recently identified, and well-studied HLA-B-restricted ones were used by the study. The public TCR beta signatures pointed to both CMV infection and matching HLA type.

In the case of this clonotype: Its antigen is unidentified.

Each CDR3 protein gets one entry after TCRdb re-called the reads with MiXCR. Of some 320,000 distinct CDR3 sequences in the sample, 25% to 35% were seen once. Broader study findings: The ex vivo response showed dominance by HLA-C-restricted CMV-specific TCR beta clonotypes. Cumulative frequency (of public TCR beta family members) identified carriers of CMV plus the relevant HLA.

V lost 0 bases and J lost 0, with 10 bases in between. This CDR3 is 16 amino acids long. CDR1 is SGHKS, CDR2 YYEKEE, per germline (reference sequence). The receptor comes from a human donor in good health (CMV status not recorded). Some clones in this sample may be carry-over from other donors' samples. The source material was cultured PBMCs, sampled from culture after CMV antigen stimulation. The chain recombines TRBV5-5 with TRBJ1-3; D is unresolved. CDR3 amino acids: CASSLGPINSGNTIYF. As DNA, the CDR3 is TGTGCCAGCAGCTTGGGGCCGATAAACTCTGGAAACACCATATATTTT.